These 27 T cell receptor beta chains were all obtained from the same sample, sequenced in a study of response to subunit inactivated influenza vaccine. MiXCR, applied by TCRdb to the RT-PCR reads, yields one record per CDR3 protein. The sample contains fewer than 800,000 distinct CDR3 sequences, approximately 14% of which appear only once. The input for sequencing was PBMCs from blood, taken 12 days after vaccination. The receptors shown here come from a man between 45 and 60 years old who received an inactivated influenza vaccine.

This clonotype was picked up a small number of times. The V and J genes are TRBV12-3 or TRBV12-4 and TRBJ1-4, with D hard to call. Trimming took off 6 bases at V and 0 bases at J, with 11 bases between the two ends. There are 15 residues in the CDR3. CDR3 nucleotides: TGTGCCAGCAGATGGGGTGGCACAACTAATGAAAAACTGTTTTTT. Translated: CASRWGGTTNEKLFF.

The J gene is TRBJ2-7, the V gene TRBV5-4; D may match TRBD1 or TRBD2 (6 bases each). Trimming took off 4 bases at V and 4 bases at J, with 18 bases between the two ends. CDR1 is SGHNT and CDR2 is YYREEE in the germline V gene (reference sequence). The CDR3 spans 15 residues. For the CDR3, the DNA is TGTGCCAGCAGCCGGGGCGGGACATCTTTTTACGAGCAGTACTTC. It is translated as CASSRGGTSFYEQYF.

This clonotype has just a few counts. The chain recombines TRBV6-5 with TRBJ1-4; D might be TRBD1 (5 bases). CDR1 and CDR2 from the germline V gene are MNHEY and SVGAGI. This CDR3 region has 14 residues. The V and J ends lost 2 bases and 3 bases respectively, with 7 bases between them. CDR3 bases: TGTGCCAGCAGTTACGGGGGGTCTAATGAAAAACTGTTTTTT. It specifies CASSYGGSNEKLFF.

The sample holds many counts of this clonotype. The genes are TRBV6-1 and TRBJ2-2, with 9 nucleotides matching TRBD2. Trimming cost V 6 bases and J 4 bases; bases outside gene matches: 3. Germline V gene data show CDR1 as MNHNS and CDR2 as SASEGT. The CDR3 is 14 amino acids. The DNA of the CDR3 is TGTGCCAGCAGAACGACTAGCGGCACCGGGGAGCTGTTTTTT. Encoded protein: CASRTTSGTGELFF.

J is TRBJ2-7 and V is TRBV5-1; 7 bases are shared with TRBD1. The CDR3 spans 15 residues. The ends lost 3 bases at V and 4 bases at J; junction bases unmatched: 10. Looked up from germline, CDR1 is SGHRS and CDR2 is YFSETQ. The CDR3 DNA reads TGCGCCAGCAGCTCCACCGGGACAGACCCTTACGAGCAGTACTTC. The encoded protein is CASSSTGTDPYEQYF.

The chain couples TRBV4-3 to TRBJ2-2; 14 positions match TRBD2. Germline values: CDR1 LGHNA, CDR2 YSLEER. The CDR3 is made up of 17 amino acids. J gave up 4 bases and V 3 bases, and 4 bases lay outside the gene matches. CDR3: CASSQGGLAGATGELFF. The CDR3 nucleotides are TGCGCCAGCAGCCAGGGGGGACTAGCGGGAGCCACCGGGGAGCTGTTTTTT.

V gene TRBV27 combines with J gene TRBJ2-7, with TRBD2 matching over 11 bases. J lost 0 bases, V lost 5 bases, and 12 bases had no gene match. CDR1 is MNHEY, CDR2 SMNVEV, per germline (reference sequence). This CDR3 comprises 18 residues. In DNA form, the CDR3 reads TGTGCCAGCAGTCGGAAGACTAGCGGGACATCCTACTCCTACGAGCAGTACTTC. Translation: CASSRKTSGTSYSYEQYF.

This clonotype was recorded a few times. V gene TRBV7-6 combines with J gene TRBJ2-7; possible D gene TRBD1, 6 bases. CDR3 length equals 15 residues. V lost 4 bases to trimming and J lost 2 bases, with 15 bases between them. Per the germline V gene, CDR1 is SGHVS and CDR2 is FNYEAQ. In DNA form, the CDR3 reads TGTGCCAGCAGCTCCGGTGCATCAGGGGCCTACGAGCAGTACTTC. It codes for CASSSGASGAYEQYF.

In its sample, this clonotype was seen many times. The chain recombines TRBV5-1 with TRBJ2-2; no reliable D call. In germline, CDR1 is SGHRS, CDR2 YFSETQ. V lost 6 bases and J 6 bases, leaving 12 bases between the germline ends. CDR3 length: 13 residues. Written as DNA, the CDR3 is TGCGCCAGCAAGTTCAGTGACCCCGGGGAGCTGTTTTTT. It translates to CASKFSDPGELFF.

This chain uses TRBV5-1 with TRBJ2-3, with D possibly matching TRBD1 (6 bases). Germline V gene data show CDR1 as SGHRS and CDR2 as YFSETQ. The CDR3 is 14 residues long. Trimming took off 6 bases at V and 2 bases at J, with 13 bases between the two ends. The DNA for the CDR3 is TGCGCCAGCAACCAGCAGGGGAACACAGATACGCAGTATTTT. The encoded protein is CASNQQGNTDTQYF.

The rearrangement joins TRBV5-1 to TRBJ2-1; TRBD2 matches at 13 bases. The CDR3 totals 17 residues. Germline-derived CDR1 and CDR2 are SGHRS and YFSETQ. J lost 5 bases, V lost 4 bases, and 9 bases had no gene match. The CDR3 DNA reads TGCGCCAGCAGCACCCGACCCGGGACTAGCGGGGACAATGAGCAGTTCTTC. It specifies CASSTRPGTSGDNEQFF.

With respect to this clonotype: One junction end does not reproduce the germline sequence, and a read error may be involved. The chain has TRBV12-3 or TRBV12-4 and TRBJ2-2; D perhaps matches TRBD2 (5 bases). This CDR3 is built from 14 residues. The CDR3 protein is CSSSRAGETGELFF. The CDR3 coding sequence is TGTTCCAGCAGCCGAGCTGGGGAGACCGGGGAGCTGTTTTTT.

This clonotype was counted only a few times. The chain has TRBV5-4 and TRBJ2-7, with TRBD2 identical over 9 bases. The germline gives CDR1 SGHNT, CDR2 YYREEE (reference sequence). CDR3 length: 13 residues. With V trimmed by 3 bases and J by 3 bases, 1 base remained unmatched. CDR3 sequence reads: CASSSSGVYEQYF. In nucleotides, the CDR3 is TGTGCCAGCAGCTCTAGCGGGGTCTACGAGCAGTACTTC.

The chain carries TRBV7-6 and TRBJ2-2; maybe TRBD1 (6 bases). Looked up from germline, CDR1 is SGHVS and CDR2 is FNYEAQ. The CDR3 has 14 residues. Trimming removed 5 bases at V and 4 bases at J, with 11 bases between. The CDR3 nucleotides are TGTGCCAGCAGCCCCGAGACAGGCACCGGGGAGCTGTTTTTT. It encodes CASSPETGTGELFF.

This clonotype has only a few counts. The V call is TRBV13, the J call TRBJ2-7, with D maybe TRBD1 (5 bases). Trimming left V 5 bases short and J 6 bases short, with 17 bases between. CDR3 length: 14 amino acids. Germline CDR1 is PRHDT and CDR2 is FYEKMQ (reference sequence). The CDR3 spells CASSARTKVGEQYF. In DNA form, the CDR3 reads TGTGCCAGCAGCGCCCGGACAAAGGTGGGCGAGCAGTACTTC.

This clonotype came up a few times. The chain employs TRBV5-6 and TRBJ2-5; TRBD2 aligns across 8 bases. V shed 3 bases, J shed 4 bases, and the junction held 5 bases outside the gene matches. This CDR3 has 14 residues. Germline CDR1 and CDR2: SGHDT and YYEEEE. CDR3 residues: CASSSGGAPETQYF. The CDR3 nucleotides read TGTGCCAGCAGCTCGGGGGGGGCCCCAGAGACCCAGTACTTC.

This clonotype was detected many times. This chain connects TRBV5-1 to TRBJ2-7; no firm D call. This CDR3 has 12 amino acids. The germline gives CDR1 SGHRS, CDR2 YFSETQ. Trimming removed 7 bases from V and 4 bases from J, with 12 bases in between. CDR3: CASGHVGYEQYF. CDR3 DNA sequence: TGCGCCAGCGGCCATGTGGGTTACGAGCAGTACTTC.

This clonotype appeared a few times. The chain joins TRBV25-1 to TRBJ2-7; 9 bases fit TRBD1. The CDR3 contains 18 residues. Per the germline V gene, CDR1 is MGHDK and CDR2 is SYGVNS. V was pared by 2 bases and J by 2 bases, with 13 bases of the junction left unmatched. The CDR3 region has the DNA TGTGCCAGCAGTGAAACTCCGGGACAGGGCGACAAAGCCTACGAGCAGTACTTC. Protein: CASSETPGQGDKAYEQYF.

The chain has TRBV18 and TRBJ2-7; tentatively, D is TRBD1 (6 bases). Germline values: CDR1 KGHSH, CDR2 LQKENI. The CDR3 runs 14 residues. V was trimmed by 3 bases and J by 6 bases, leaving 15 bases between them. CDR3: CASSPRGEGVEQYF. DNA of the CDR3: TGTGCCAGCTCACCCCGGGGCGAGGGGGTCGAGCAGTACTTC.

The rearrangement links TRBV6-5 to TRBJ1-1, with D maybe TRBD1 (6 bases). With 0 bases removed from V and 11 bases from J, the gap between germline ends came to 13 bases. Germline CDR1 and CDR2: MNHEY and SVGAGI. The CDR3 is 13 residues long. The CDR3: CASSYSLTGLAFF. The CDR3 region has the DNA TGTGCCAGCAGTTACTCATTAACAGGGCTGGCTTTCTTT.

V is TRBV7-2 and J is TRBJ2-7; D may be TRBD1 (5 bases). This CDR3 is built from 16 residues. Trimming removed 5 bases from V and 0 bases from J, with 17 bases in between. Germline lookup yields CDR1 SGHTA and CDR2 FQGNSA. CDR3 nucleotides: TGTGCCAGCAGCAGGCCCTTGGGAAGGGGCTCCTACGAGCAGTACTTC. Encoded protein: CASSRPLGRGSYEQYF.

This chain links TRBV7-2 with TRBJ2-1; either TRBD1 or TRBD2 may supply D (6 bases each). The CDR3 totals 13 residues. The V and J ends lost 1 base and 10 bases respectively, with 11 bases between them. Germline CDR1 and CDR2: SGHTA and FQGNSA. The CDR3 here is CASSLGGAGEQFF. CDR3 nucleotides: TGTGCCAGCAGCTTAGGGGGGGCGGGAGAGCAGTTCTTC.

This clonotype showed up just a few times. This chain connects TRBV12-3 or TRBV12-4 to TRBJ1-6, with a possible D match to TRBD1 (5 bases). The V end lost 2 bases, the J end lost 8 bases, and 10 bases lay between the germline ends. The CDR3 contains 14 residues. CDR3 residues: CASSLSQGYSPLHF. The CDR3 DNA follows: TGTGCCAGCAGTTTAAGTCAGGGATATTCACCCCTCCACTTT.

This clonotype was seen only a few times. The chain carries TRBV12-3 or TRBV12-4 and TRBJ1-2, with D uncertain. CDR3 length: 15 residues. V dropped 5 bases and J dropped 3 bases, with 16 bases sitting between them. In DNA, the CDR3 is TGTGCCAGCAGTCTAACTCACAGCCTCGACTATGGCTACACCTTC. Translating it yields CASSLTHSLDYGYTF.

This clonotype was detected many times. The chain employs TRBV7-2 and TRBJ2-1, with TRBD2 identical over 12 bases. This CDR3 is 15 amino acids long. Unmatched junction bases numbered 6, after V lost 5 bases and J lost 7 bases. Germline-derived CDR1 and CDR2 are SGHTA and FQGNSA. The CDR3, as DNA: TGTGCCAGCAGCGAAATACTAGCGGGGGGTAATGAGCAGTTCTTC. As protein: CASSEILAGGNEQFF. Using reference TRBV7-2 and TRBJ2-1 for the parts outside the CDR3, the full variable domain is GAGVSQSPSNKVTEKGKDVELRCDPISGHTALYWYRQSLGQGLEFLIYFQGNSAPDKSGLPSDRFSAERTGGSVSTLTIQRTQQEDSAVYLCASSEILAGGNEQFFGPGTRLTVL.

The gene calls are TRBV20-1 and TRBJ2-2; 10 positions agree with TRBD2. Per germline, CDR1 DFQATT and CDR2 SNEGSKA (reference sequence). V lost 2 bases, J lost 3 bases, and 3 bases stayed unmatched. The CDR3 spans 15 residues. The CDR3 here is CSARLAGVDTGELFF. The CDR3 coding sequence is TGCAGTGCTAGACTAGCGGGAGTGGACACCGGGGAGCTGTTTTTT.

The table lists this clonotype with a few counts. The V call is TRBV19, the J call TRBJ2-3; perhaps TRBD2 as D (5 bases). Looked up from germline, CDR1 is LNHDA and CDR2 is SQIVND (reference sequence). The CDR3 covers 14 residues. V lost 4 bases to trimming and J lost 7 bases, with 15 bases between them. CDR3 nucleotides: TGTGCCAGTAGTAGACCTGGACTCTCTAATACGCAGTATTTT. It yields the protein CASSRPGLSNTQYF.